This T cell receptor beta chain originates from a study of a mutant IDH1 vaccine in newly diagnosed glioma. Study results and caveats: Pseudoprogression apparently lacked any relation to changes in top peripheral T cell clonotypes.

The sample's time point: week 11, during vaccination. All doses held 300 ug of mutant IDH1 20-mer peptide, with topical imiquimod. To note about this clone: Its antigen remains unidentified.

The germline V gene has CDR1 SGHRS and CDR2 YFSETQ. The V and J ends lost 1 base and 4 bases respectively, with 17 bases between them. This CDR3 contains 17 residues. The table came from immunoSEQ multiplex PCR; TCRdb's copy has only in-frame clones and leaves some out. The sample comprises 110,000 or so clones, roughly nine tenths of which are singletons, and around 0.6% rests with the top ten. This material consisted of PBMCs, taken from a glioma patient whose treatment included an IDH1 peptide vaccine. The receptor was derived from a woman between 45 and 65 years old with glioma. This chain joins TRBV5-1 and TRBJ2-2, with a possible D match to TRBD2 (6 bases). Written as DNA, the CDR3 is TGCGCCAGCAGCTTGAGTGTCGGAGGGACGGTCACCGGGGAGCTGTTTTTT. It specifies CASSLSVGGTVTGELFF.